The text below deals with one T cell receptor (beta chain). This entry belongs to a study of blood T cells in healthy people across ages. Per germline, CDR1 DFQATT and CDR2 SNEGSKA (reference sequence). This CDR3 has 15 residues. V trimming: 6 bases; J trimming: 0 bases; junction bases outside the gene matches: 9. Each donor supplied roughly 9.2 milliliters of peripheral blood. Isolation per sample recovered at least 6.5 million PBMCs. Combining a sample-barcoded 5' primer with a J-beta primer mix, a second PCR ran for 7 to 11 cycles. Each of the cDNA molecules was tagged by a template-switch adaptor with 12 random nucleotides. From the 5' RACE reads, TCRdb called clonotypes with MiXCR, one entry per CDR3 protein. There are about 640,000 distinct CDR3 sequences in the sample; approximately 59% occur only once, and roughly 34% lies in the top ten.

The source is a man aged 55 to 70 in good health. The chain couples TRBV20-1 to TRBJ1-1; 8 bases map to TRBD1. The sequencing sample was made of blood. CDR3 DNA: TGCAGTGCGCGCAGGGGGCAAAGATTGAACACTGAAGCTTTCTTT. This encodes CSARRGQRLNTEAFF.